Each of the 32 T cell receptor beta chains below was sequenced from the same sample in a study of shared clonotypes between healthy human individuals. Assay used: immunoSEQ multiplex PCR; TCRdb lists only in-frame clones, some missing. The sample has 2,500,000 or so clones, over 85% seen once. Sequenced sample: naive CD4+ T cells from PBMCs. Subset in this sample: CD45RA+ positively selected. These receptors originate from a man between 18 and 35 years old in good health. Some clones in this sample may be carry-over from other donors' samples.

CDR3 DNA: TGTGCCAGCAGTGTTCAGGGAGGTCGCTATGGCTACACCTTC. It is translated as CASSVQGGRYGYTF. The chain links TRBV25-1 to TRBJ1-2; possibly TRBD1 for D (5 bases). The CDR3 is 14 residues long. V lost 4 bases, J lost 4 bases, and 13 bases lay in between. Germline V gene data show CDR1 as MGHDK and CDR2 as SYGVNS.

This clone was observed once. CDR3 coding DNA: TGTGCCACCAGCGTAGGTCGAGATACGCAGTATTTT. Its translation: CATSVGRDTQYF. The genes are TRBV6-1 and TRBJ2-3; D ambiguous. CDR1 and CDR2 from the germline V gene are MNHNS and SASEGT. The CDR3 has 12 residues. V lost 10 bases to trimming and J lost 5 bases, with 13 bases between them.

The rearrangement links TRBV6-5 to TRBJ2-7; D remains unclear. The CDR3 totals 14 residues. V was shortened by 5 bases and J by 4 bases, with 15 bases between the two germline ends. Germline CDR1 reads MNHEY; CDR2 reads SVGAGI. CDR3 sequence reads: CASSTPGVPYEQYF. CDR3 in DNA: TGTGCCAGCAGTACCCCAGGTGTGCCATACGAGCAGTACTTC.

The V call is TRBV27, the J call TRBJ2-6; TRBD1 aligns across 7 bases. This CDR3 comprises 17 residues. CDR1 and CDR2 from the germline V gene are MNHEY and SMNVEV (reference sequence). Trimming removed 6 bases from V and 0 bases from J; junction bases left unmatched: 8. The CDR3 DNA sequence: TGTGCCAGCAGATATACAGGGGCCATCTCTGGGGCCAACGTCCTGACTTTC. It translates to CASRYTGAISGANVLTF.

This clone was found once. The chain couples TRBV5-1 to TRBJ2-2; TRBD2 matches at 7 bases. CDR3 size: 15 residues. The V gene's germline CDR1 is SGHRS and CDR2 YFSETQ. Trimming at V came to 3 bases and at J to 5 bases, leaving 7 bases not matched to a gene. The DNA of the CDR3 is TGCGCCAGCAGCTCCGGACTAGTGATGACCGGGGAGCTGTTTTTT. It specifies CASSSGLVMTGELFF.

This clone was seen only once. This sequence joins TRBV5-1 and TRBJ2-1, with 13 nucleotides matching TRBD2. CDR3 length equals 17 residues. Germline trimming cut 4 bases from V and 9 bases from J; bases unmatched to any gene: 13. Germline CDR1 SGHRS, CDR2 YFSETQ. DNA of the CDR3: TGCGCCAGCAGCCCCGGGGCCGGACTAGCGGGAGTGGGTGAGCAGTTCTTC. Amino acids: CASSPGAGLAGVGEQFF.

The count of this clone is one. This chain uses TRBV6-4 with TRBJ2-1, with 9 bases identical to TRBD2. Germline loops: CDR1 MRHNA, CDR2 SNTAGT. The CDR3 contains 15 residues. With V trimmed by 2 bases and J by 9 bases, 8 bases remained unmatched. CDR3 amino acids: CASSDRLAGVGEQFF. The CDR3 region has the DNA TGTGCCAGCAGTGACCGCTTAGCGGGAGTTGGTGAGCAGTTCTTC.

This sequence joins TRBV5-1 and TRBJ2-7; 9 nucleotides agree with TRBD1. This CDR3 has 14 amino acids. Germline V CDR1 and CDR2: SGHRS, YFSETQ. V lost 3 bases and J lost 2; bases outside the gene matches: 3. The CDR3 spells CASSSGQGTYEQYF. The CDR3 DNA follows: TGCGCCAGCAGCTCGGGACAGGGAACCTACGAGCAGTACTTC.

In this sample, this clone turned up a few times. Other DNA sequences in the sample encode the same CDR3. This sequence joins TRBV9 and TRBJ2-2; the D is unclear. This CDR3 spans 13 amino acids. Trimming removed 2 bases at V and 4 bases at J, with 6 bases between. CDR1 is SGDLS, CDR2 YYNGEE, per germline. The chain's CDR3 is CASSVTSTGELFF. The CDR3 nucleotides are TGTGCCAGCAGCGTTACTTCCACCGGGGAGCTGTTTTTT.

This chain links TRBV19 with TRBJ1-2; D perhaps matches TRBD1 (6 bases). The CDR3 runs to 14 residues. CDR1 is LNHDA, CDR2 SQIVND, per germline (reference sequence). The V and J ends lost 1 base and 7 bases respectively, with 13 bases between them. The CDR3 bases are TGTGCCAGTAGTATAGCGAACAGGGCGTTTGGCTACACCTTC. Amino acids: CASSIANRAFGYTF. Supplemented by reference TRBV19 and TRBJ1-2, the full variable domain reads DGGITQSPKYLFRKEGQNVTLSCEQNLNHDAMYWYRQDPGQGLRLIYYSQIVNDFQKGDIAEGYSVSREKKESFPLTVTSAQKNPTAFYLCASSIANRAFGYTFGSGTRLTVV.

The chain combines TRBV28 with TRBJ2-5; 7 bases match TRBD1. V lost 5 bases to trimming and J lost 4 bases; unmatched junction nucleotides: 10. Looked up from germline, CDR1 is MDHEN and CDR2 is SYDVKM. The CDR3 is 15 residues long. Written as DNA, the CDR3 is TGTGCCAGCAGTCTTACTACAGGGGCGGGAGAGACCCAGTACTTC. Translating gives CASSLTTGAGETQYF.

The DNA of the CDR3 is TGCGCCAGCAGCCAGCTAGCGGGAGGGTACAATGAGCAGTTCTTC. Protein: CASSQLAGGYNEQFF. This sequence joins TRBV5-1 and TRBJ2-1, with 12 bases lining up with TRBD2. J was trimmed by 4 bases and V by 4 bases; bases with no gene match: 3. The germline V gene encodes CDR1 SGHRS and CDR2 YFSETQ. The CDR3 extends over 15 amino acids.

This clone is a singleton in its sample. The J gene is TRBJ2-2, the V gene TRBV4-3; D ambiguous. Germline V CDR1 and CDR2: LGHNA, YSLEER. The length of the CDR3 is 13 residues. V lost 2 bases, J lost 7 bases, and 8 bases lay in between. Here the CDR3 DNA reads TGCGCCAGCAGCCAAATAGGTCACGGGGAGCTGTTTTTT. Translating it yields CASSQIGHGELFF.

The chain joins TRBV27 to TRBJ2-3; possible D gene TRBD2, 6 bases. The V end lost 5 bases, the J end lost 2 bases, and 17 bases lay between the germline ends. CDR1 and CDR2 from the germline V gene are MNHEY and SMNVEV (reference sequence). This CDR3 is built from 16 residues. CDR3 sequence (DNA): TGTGCCAGCAGTCTGCGGGACCCCGGTATCACAGATACGCAGTATTTT. It translates to CASSLRDPGITDTQYF.

The V gene is TRBV7-3, the J gene TRBJ2-2; 7 bases are a match to TRBD2. The CDR3 is 16 amino acids. Germline V gene data show CDR1 as SGHTA and CDR2 as FQGTGA. J lost 0 bases, V lost 5 bases, and 6 bases had no gene match. The CDR3 DNA reads TGTGCCAGCAGCCGGGCGGGACTAACGAACACCGGGGAGCTGTTTTTT. Translation: CASSRAGLTNTGELFF.

The chain employs TRBV25-1 and TRBJ2-1; 12 nucleotides match TRBD2. Germline V gene sequence: CDR1 MGHDK, CDR2 SYGVNS. There are 16 residues in the CDR3. V was clipped by 3 bases and J by 3 bases; unmatched bases: 3. CDR3: CASSERTSGIYNEQFF. Written as DNA, the CDR3 is TGTGCCAGCAGTGAGCGGACTAGCGGGATCTACAATGAGCAGTTCTTC. Using reference TRBV25-1 and TRBJ2-1 for the parts outside the CDR3, the full variable domain is EADIYQTPRYLVIGTGKKITLECSQTMGHDKMYWYQQDPGMELHLIHYSYGVNSTEKGDLSSESTVSRIRTEHFPLTLESARPSHTSQYLCASSERTSGIYNEQFFGPGTRLTVL.

The chain employs TRBV14 and TRBJ2-7, with D possibly TRBD2 on 5 matching bases. CDR3 length equals 16 residues. Germline V gene data show CDR1 as SGHDN and CDR2 as FVKESK. Trimming removed 1 base from V and 1 base from J, with 14 bases in between. The CDR3 DNA sequence: TGTGCCAGCAGCCAAGGGCGGCGGGTCGCTTCCTACGAGCAGTACTTC. It is translated as CASSQGRRVASYEQYF.

The CDR3 DNA sequence: TGCGCCAGCAGCCAAGACGCGGGAGAGACCCAGTACTTC. It specifies CASSQDAGETQYF. The chain combines TRBV4-1 with TRBJ2-5; D may be TRBD2 (5 bases). This CDR3 is built from 13 residues. Trimming took 0 bases from V and 4 from J, leaving 6 bases between them. The germline gives CDR1 MGHRA, CDR2 YSYEKL.

The rearrangement uses TRBV6-1 and TRBJ1-6; no clear D. V was clipped by 5 bases and J by 7 bases, with 9 bases between them. Germline assignment: CDR1 MNHNS and CDR2 SASEGT. The length of the CDR3 is 13 residues. This CDR3 is CASSSRGNSPLHF. CDR3 DNA: TGTGCCAGCAGTTCCCGGGGAAATTCACCCCTCCACTTT.

This clone has just one count. V and J are TRBV2 and TRBJ1-6; the match to TRBD1 covers 9 bases. This CDR3 has 15 amino acids. Unmatched junction bases numbered 9, after V lost 7 bases and J lost 8 bases. Germline values: CDR1 SNHLY, CDR2 FYNNEI. CDR3 amino acids: CASKGTGLEDSPLHF. DNA for the CDR3: TGTGCCAGCAAGGGGACAGGGCTAGAGGATTCACCCCTCCACTTT.

Points on this clone: Other nucleotide sequences from this sample produce the same CDR3. CDR3 in amino acids: CASSFRDRVHEQYF. The CDR3, as DNA: TGTGCCAGCAGTTTCAGGGACAGGGTCCACGAGCAGTACTTC. The rearrangement links TRBV28 to TRBJ2-7; TRBD1 matches at 9 bases. CDR3 size: 14 residues. V lost 3 bases to trimming and J lost 5 bases; unmatched junction nucleotides: 5. The germline CDR1 and CDR2 sequences are MDHEN and SYDVKM. The full variable domain, its missing parts supplied by reference TRBV28 and TRBJ2-7, is DVKVTQSSRYLVKRTGEKVFLECVQDMDHENMFWYRQDPGLGLRLIYFSYDVKMKEKGDIPEGYSVSREKKERFSLILESASTNQTSMYLCASSFRDRVHEQYFGPGTRLTVT.

This clone has only one observation. V gene TRBV28 combines with J gene TRBJ1-2; the D is unclear. The CDR3 contains 12 residues. CDR1 and CDR2 (germline): MDHEN, SYDVKM. Trimming removed 4 bases at V and 4 bases at J, with 7 bases between. CDR3 region: CASSSDAYGYTF. The CDR3 DNA sequence: TGTGCCAGCAGTTCGGACGCCTATGGCTACACCTTC.

V gene TRBV6-5 combines with J gene TRBJ2-7; 7 bases match TRBD1. CDR3 size: 13 residues. V shed 4 bases, J shed 6 bases, and the junction held 6 bases outside the gene matches. The germline CDR1 and CDR2 sequences are MNHEY and SVGAGI. CDR3 sequence reads: CASSSQDRLEQYF. The CDR3 bases are TGTGCCAGCAGTTCCCAGGACAGGCTCGAGCAGTACTTC.

This clone was found once. This chain links TRBV9 with TRBJ2-2; TRBD2 matches 9 bases. Germline lookup yields CDR1 SGDLS and CDR2 YYNGEE. V gave up 4 bases and J gave up 1 base; unmatched junction bases: 8. The CDR3 runs 17 residues. The CDR3 loop is CASSLRVREGNTGELFF. The CDR3 region has the DNA TGTGCCAGCAGCCTTAGGGTGCGGGAGGGGAACACCGGGGAGCTGTTTTTT. Looking up the rest from reference TRBV9 and TRBJ2-2 gives the full variable domain: DSGVTQTPKHLITATGQRVTLRCSPRSGDLSVYWYQQSLDQGLQFLIQYYNGEERAKGNILERFSAQQFPDLHSELNLSSLELGDSALYFCASSLRVREGNTGELFFGEGSRLTVL.

The chain couples TRBV7-9 to TRBJ1-2, with a weak D call TRBD1 (6 bases). This CDR3 region has 13 residues. The germline V gene encodes CDR1 SEHNR and CDR2 FQNEAQ (reference sequence). Trimming pared 4 bases from V and 12 bases from J, leaving 18 bases between. The CDR3 region has the DNA TGTGCCAGCAGCTATTCCCAGCAGGGACAAAACACCTTC. Encoded protein: CASSYSQQGQNTF.

The chain employs TRBV7-8 and TRBJ1-5, with no clear D. V was shortened by 2 bases and J by 0 bases, with 14 bases between the two germline ends. Germline V gene sequence: CDR1 SGHVS, CDR2 FQNEAQ. This CDR3 is built from 17 residues. The CDR3 loop reads CASSLSVILNSNQPQHF. The CDR3 DNA is TGTGCCAGCAGCTTATCCGTCATACTCAATAGCAATCAGCCCCAGCATTTT.

V gene TRBV10-3 combines with J gene TRBJ2-1, with no clear D. Per germline, CDR1 ENHRY and CDR2 SYGVKD. This CDR3 contains 13 residues. Trimming removed 10 bases at V and 0 bases at J, with 10 bases between. For the CDR3, the DNA is TGTGCCACCAGACCTAGCTCCTACAATGAGCAGTTCTTC. Its protein product is CATRPSSYNEQFF.

This chain connects TRBV4-1 to TRBJ1-3; D is undetermined. Trimming took 3 bases from V and 0 from J, leaving 9 bases between them. The CDR3 consists of 15 residues. From germline, CDR1 is MGHRA and CDR2 YSYEKL. The CDR3: CASSQSRPSGNTIYF. DNA of the CDR3: TGCGCCAGCAGCCAGTCGCGGCCCTCTGGAAACACCATATATTTT.

This chain uses TRBV5-1 with TRBJ2-1; TRBD2 matches at 16 bases. The CDR3 runs 15 residues. Germline V CDR1 and CDR2: SGHRS, YFSETQ. V lost 4 bases to trimming and J lost 8 bases; unmatched junction nucleotides: 3. The CDR3 coding sequence is TGCGCCAGCAGCCCCGGGACTAGCGGGAGGGATGAGCAGTTCTTC. This translates into CASSPGTSGRDEQFF.

The rearrangement links TRBV11-3 to TRBJ2-7; TRBD2 agrees at 11 bases. The ends lost 6 bases at V and 5 bases at J; junction bases unmatched: 6. The CDR3 is 14 amino acids. Germline-derived CDR1 and CDR2 are SGHNT and YENEEA. DNA for the CDR3: TGTGCCAGCAGTCCCACTAGCGGGAGCCACGAGCAGTACTTC. Translated, it gives CASSPTSGSHEQYF.

To note about this clone: Different DNA sequences within this sample yield the same CDR3. The V call is TRBV18, the J call TRBJ2-3, with a possible D match to TRBD2 (6 bases). V was clipped by 2 bases and J by 4 bases, with 7 bases between them. The V gene's germline CDR1 is KGHSH and CDR2 LQKENI. The CDR3 is made up of 13 amino acids. The CDR3 loop reads CASSPGGADTQYF. The CDR3, as DNA: TGTGCCAGCTCACCAGGAGGGGCAGATACGCAGTATTTT.

J is TRBJ2-6 and V is TRBV29-1; D gene ambiguous. CDR1 and CDR2 from the germline V gene are SQVTM and ANQGSEA. The CDR3 runs to 13 residues. CDR3 DNA sequence: TGCAGTATTACCAACTCTGGGGCCAACGTCCTGACTTTC. Amino acids: CSITNSGANVLTF. Complete variable domain (other parts from reference TRBV29-1 and TRBJ2-6): SAVISQKPSRDICQRGTSLTIQCQVDSQVTMMFWYRQQPGQSLTLIATANQGSEATYESGFVIDKFPISRPNLTFSTLTVSNMSPEDSSIYLCSITNSGANVLTFGAGSRLTVL.